This TCR beta chain was documented in a study of CD8 T cells in Susac syndrome. A remark on this clonotype: Its cognate antigen is unknown.

After extraction with the RNeasy kit, 0.5 to 1 ug of the RNA was reverse transcribed using random hexamers. An immunoSEQ multiplex PCR amplified TCR beta CDR3 over 54 Vbeta and 13 Jbeta. TCRdb passed the immunoSEQ multiplex PCR reads through MiXCR, listing each CDR3 protein once. The data contain around 150,000 distinct CDR3 sequences, around 94% of them seen just once; the ten biggest clones take up roughly 0.13%. From germline, CDR1 is KGHSH and CDR2 LQKENI. V gave up 3 bases and J gave up 4 bases, with 7 bases separating them. This CDR3 region has 13 residues. CD8+ and CD4+ T cells circulating in blood were sequenced for TCR beta. TEMRA cells underwent FACS enrichment and CD8+ and CD4+ T cells underwent negative isolation. Study-wide findings and caveats: As the study acknowledged, the number of individuals in its TCR sequencing and HLA analysis was relatively small.

The V call is TRBV18, the J call TRBJ2-1; D remains ambiguous. The sample comprised CD4+ T cells from PBMCs. The sequence derives from a human donor in good health. The CDR3 spells CASSPAMYNEQFF. The CDR3 DNA follows: TGTGCCAGCTCACCGGCGATGTACAATGAGCAGTTCTTC.